The 2 T cell receptor beta chains below were found in one sample sequenced in a study of T cell changes during pregnancy in multiple sclerosis. The method was immunoSEQ multiplex PCR; TCRdb's version includes in-frame clones alone and lacks a portion of them. Found here are roughly 80,000 clones, approximately 94% of them singletons; the top ten hold just over 2.5%. This material consisted of peripheral blood, taken after pregnancy. These receptors all come from a female donor in good health, enrolled as a control in a pregnancy study.

The chain combines TRBV5-6 with TRBJ2-7; D is uncertain. Between the trimmed V and J ends, which lost 0 bases and 0 bases, there was a span of 7 bases. The CDR3 totals 14 residues. Germline CDR1 reads SGHDT; CDR2 reads YYEEEE. The CDR3 loop is CASSLAVSSYEQYF. In DNA form, the CDR3 reads TGTGCCAGCAGCTTGGCAGTCTCCTCCTACGAGCAGTACTTC.

The chain uses TRBV28 and TRBJ1-2, with 7 bases fitting TRBD1. CDR1 is MDHEN and CDR2 is SYDVKM in the germline V gene. V trimming: 4 bases; J trimming: 6 bases; junction bases outside the gene matches: 5. The CDR3 is 13 residues long. Here the CDR3 DNA reads TGTGCCAGCAGTTCGGGACAGTCAGATGGCTACACCTTC. Protein sequence: CASSSGQSDGYTF.